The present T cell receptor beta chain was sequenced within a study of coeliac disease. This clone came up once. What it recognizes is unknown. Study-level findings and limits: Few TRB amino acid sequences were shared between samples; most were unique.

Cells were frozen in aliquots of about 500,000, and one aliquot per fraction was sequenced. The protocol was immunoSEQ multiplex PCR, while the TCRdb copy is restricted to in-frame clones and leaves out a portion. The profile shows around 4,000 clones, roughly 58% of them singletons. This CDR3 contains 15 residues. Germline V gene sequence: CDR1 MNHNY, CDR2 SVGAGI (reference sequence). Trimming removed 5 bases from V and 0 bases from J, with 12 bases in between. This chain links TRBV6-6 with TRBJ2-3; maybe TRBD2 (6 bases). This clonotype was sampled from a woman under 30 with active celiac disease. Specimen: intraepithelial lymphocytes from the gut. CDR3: CASSPGLISTDTQYF. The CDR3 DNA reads TGTGCCAGCAGTCCGGGACTTATTAGCACAGATACGCAGTATTTT.